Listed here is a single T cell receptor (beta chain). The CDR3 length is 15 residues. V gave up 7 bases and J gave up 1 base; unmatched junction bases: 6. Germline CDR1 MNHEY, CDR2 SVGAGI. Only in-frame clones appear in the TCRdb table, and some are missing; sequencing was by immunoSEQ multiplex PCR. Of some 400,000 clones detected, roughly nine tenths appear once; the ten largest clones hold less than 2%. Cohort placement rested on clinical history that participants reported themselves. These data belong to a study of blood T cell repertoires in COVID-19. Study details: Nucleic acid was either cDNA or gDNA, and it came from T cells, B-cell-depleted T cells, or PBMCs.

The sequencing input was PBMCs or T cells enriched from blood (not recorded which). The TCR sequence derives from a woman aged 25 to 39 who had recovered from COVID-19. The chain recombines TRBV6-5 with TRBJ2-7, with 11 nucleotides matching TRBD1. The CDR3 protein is CASIPDRGHSYEQYF. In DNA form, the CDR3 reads TGTGCCAGCATTCCGGACAGGGGGCATTCCTACGAGCAGTACTTC.